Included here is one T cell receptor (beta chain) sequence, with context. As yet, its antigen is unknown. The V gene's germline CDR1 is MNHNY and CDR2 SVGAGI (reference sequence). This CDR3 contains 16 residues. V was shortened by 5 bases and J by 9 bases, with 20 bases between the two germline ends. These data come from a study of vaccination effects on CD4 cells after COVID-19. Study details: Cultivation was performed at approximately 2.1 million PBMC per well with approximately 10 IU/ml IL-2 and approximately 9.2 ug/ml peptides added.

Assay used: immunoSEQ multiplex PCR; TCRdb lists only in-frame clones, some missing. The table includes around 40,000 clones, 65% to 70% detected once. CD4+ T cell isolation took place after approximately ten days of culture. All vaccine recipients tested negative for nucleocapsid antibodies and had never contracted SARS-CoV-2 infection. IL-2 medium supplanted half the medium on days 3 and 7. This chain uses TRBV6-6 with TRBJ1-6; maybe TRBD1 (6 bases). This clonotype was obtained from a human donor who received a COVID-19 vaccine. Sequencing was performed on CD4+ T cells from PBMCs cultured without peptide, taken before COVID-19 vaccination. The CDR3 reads CASSKQGGGFGSPLHF. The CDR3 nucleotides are TGTGCCAGCAGTAAACAGGGAGGAGGTTTTGGTTCACCCCTCCACTTT.